The 4 T cell receptor beta chains reported below all come from one sample, sequenced in a study of glioma-infiltrating T cells. The iRepertoire nested amplicon-rescue multiplex PCR amplified TCR alpha and beta CDR3s from RNA. Using its own MiXCR run on the multiplex PCR reads, TCRdb lists one record per CDR3 protein. The sample yields over 15,000 distinct CDR3 sequences, 58% seen once. Sequences were obtained from glioma tissue, nonneoplastic brain tissue, or PBMCs (not recorded which). These receptors were obtained from a human donor with low-grade glioma or glioblastoma, undergoing nonglioma brain surgery, or in good health (not recorded which).

A remark on this clonotype: A much larger clone differs from this one at a single base, so this may be a read error. This chain joins TRBV4-3 and TRBJ2-1; perhaps TRBD1 as D (5 bases). CDR3 length equals 16 residues. CDR1 is LGHNA and CDR2 is YSLEER in the germline V gene. DNA of the CDR3: TGCGCCAGCAGCCAAGCATTCATCGGCCAGGGATATGACCAGTTCTTC. It is translated as CASSQAFIGQGYDQFF.

On this clonotype: Possible read error: a much larger clone is one base away. The chain employs TRBV7-2 and TRBJ2-7, with D possibly matching TRBD1 (5 bases). This CDR3 comprises 15 residues. Trimming pared 4 bases from V and 0 bases from J, leaving 13 bases between. CDR1 and CDR2 (germline): SGHTA, FQGNSA. CDR3 residues: CASSSYETASYEQYF. The CDR3 DNA sequence: TGTGCCAGCAGCTCATACGAGACAGCCTCCTACGAGCAGTACTTC.

The V gene is TRBV6-6, the J gene TRBJ2-3, with a weak D call TRBD2 (5 bases). This CDR3 spans 13 amino acids. In germline, CDR1 is MNHNY, CDR2 SVGAGI (reference sequence). Trimming took off 6 bases at V and 6 bases at J, with 13 bases between the two ends. The CDR3 DNA reads as TGTGCCAGCAGCCTTACCCGCGGGGATACGCAGTATTTT. The encoded protein is CASSLTRGDTQYF.

V usage is TRBV6-6 and J usage is TRBJ1-1, with D hard to call. The V gene's germline CDR1 is MNHNY and CDR2 SVGAGI (reference sequence). The CDR3 length is 14 residues. Trimming took off 0 bases at V and 1 base at J, with 6 bases between the two ends. CDR3 amino acids: CASSYSPSNTEAFF. The CDR3, as DNA: TGTGCCAGCAGTTACTCTCCCTCGAACACTGAAGCTTTCTTT.